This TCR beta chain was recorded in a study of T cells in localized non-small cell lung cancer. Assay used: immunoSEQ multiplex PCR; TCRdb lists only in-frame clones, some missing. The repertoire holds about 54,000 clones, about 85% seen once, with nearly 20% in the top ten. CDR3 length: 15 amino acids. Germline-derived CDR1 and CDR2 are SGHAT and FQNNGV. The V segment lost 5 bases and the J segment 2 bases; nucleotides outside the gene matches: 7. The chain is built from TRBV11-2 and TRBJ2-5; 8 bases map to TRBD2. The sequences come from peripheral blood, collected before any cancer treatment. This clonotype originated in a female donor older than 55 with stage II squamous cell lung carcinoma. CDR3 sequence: CASSADGTRQETQYF. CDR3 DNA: TGTGCCAGCAGCGCCGACGGGACTAGACAAGAGACCCAGTACTTC.